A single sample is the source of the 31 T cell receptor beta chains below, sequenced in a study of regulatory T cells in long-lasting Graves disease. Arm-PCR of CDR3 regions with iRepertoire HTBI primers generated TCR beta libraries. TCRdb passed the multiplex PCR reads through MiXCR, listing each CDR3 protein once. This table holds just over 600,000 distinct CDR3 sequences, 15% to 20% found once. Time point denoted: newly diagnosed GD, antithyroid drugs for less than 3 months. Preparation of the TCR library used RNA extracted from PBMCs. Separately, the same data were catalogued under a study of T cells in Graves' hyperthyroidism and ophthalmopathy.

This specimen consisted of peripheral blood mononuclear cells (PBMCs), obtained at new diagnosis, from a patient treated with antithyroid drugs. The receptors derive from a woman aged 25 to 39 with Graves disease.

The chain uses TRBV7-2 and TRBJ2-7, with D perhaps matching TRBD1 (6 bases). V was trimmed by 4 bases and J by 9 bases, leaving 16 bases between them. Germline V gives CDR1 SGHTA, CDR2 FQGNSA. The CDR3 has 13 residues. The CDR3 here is CASSYPGRGGQYF. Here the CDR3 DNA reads TGTGCCAGCAGCTATCCGGGTCGAGGGGGGCAGTACTTC.

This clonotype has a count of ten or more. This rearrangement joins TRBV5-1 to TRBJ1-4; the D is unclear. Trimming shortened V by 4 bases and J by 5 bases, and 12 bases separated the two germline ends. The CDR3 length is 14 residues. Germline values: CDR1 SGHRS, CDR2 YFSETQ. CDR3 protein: CASSLGPTNEKLFF. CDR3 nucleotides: TGCGCCAGCAGCCTAGGGCCGACAAATGAAAAACTGTTTTTT.

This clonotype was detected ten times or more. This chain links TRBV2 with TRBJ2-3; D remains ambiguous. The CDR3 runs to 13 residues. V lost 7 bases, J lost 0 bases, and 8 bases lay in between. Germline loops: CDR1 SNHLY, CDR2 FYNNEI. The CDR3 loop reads CASKASSTDTQYF. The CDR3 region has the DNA TGTGCCAGCAAGGCATCTAGCACAGATACGCAGTATTTT. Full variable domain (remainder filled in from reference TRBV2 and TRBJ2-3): EPEVTQTPSHQVTQMGQEVILRCVPISNHLYFYWYRQILGQKVEFLVSFYNNEISEKSEIFDDQFSVERPDGSNFTLKIRSTKLEDSAMYFCASKASSTDTQYFGPGTRLTVL.

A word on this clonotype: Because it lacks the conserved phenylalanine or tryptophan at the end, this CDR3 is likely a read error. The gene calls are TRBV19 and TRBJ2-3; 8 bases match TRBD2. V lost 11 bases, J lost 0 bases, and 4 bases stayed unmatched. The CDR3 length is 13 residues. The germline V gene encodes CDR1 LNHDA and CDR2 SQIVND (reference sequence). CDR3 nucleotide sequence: TGTGCCGGCGGGGGGACTAGCACAGATACGCAGTATTCT. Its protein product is CAGGGTSTDTQYS.

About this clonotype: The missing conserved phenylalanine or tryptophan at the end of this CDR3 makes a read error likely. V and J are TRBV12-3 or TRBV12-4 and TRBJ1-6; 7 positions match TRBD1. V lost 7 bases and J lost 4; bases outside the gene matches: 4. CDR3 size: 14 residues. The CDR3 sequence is CASTLGQYNSPLHL. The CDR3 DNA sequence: TGTGCCAGCACCCTGGGACAGTATAATTCACCCCTCCACCTT.

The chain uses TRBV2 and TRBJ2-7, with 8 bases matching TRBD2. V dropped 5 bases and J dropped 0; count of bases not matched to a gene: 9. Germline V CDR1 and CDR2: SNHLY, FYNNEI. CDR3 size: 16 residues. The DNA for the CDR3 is TGTGCCAGCAGTCACCTAGCGGGCGATAGCTCCTACGAGCAGTACTTC. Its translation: CASSHLAGDSSYEQYF.

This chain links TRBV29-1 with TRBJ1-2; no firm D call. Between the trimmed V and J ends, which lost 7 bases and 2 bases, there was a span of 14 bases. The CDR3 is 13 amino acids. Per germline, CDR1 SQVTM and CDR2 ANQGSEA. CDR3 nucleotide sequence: TGCAGCGCCCAGGTGGGCCCCAACTATGGCTACACCTTC. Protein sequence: CSAQVGPNYGYTF. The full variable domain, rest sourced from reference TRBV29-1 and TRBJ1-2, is SAVISQKPSRDICQRGTSLTIQCQVDSQVTMMFWYRQQPGQSLTLIATANQGSEATYESGFVIDKFPISRPNLTFSTLTVSNMSPEDSSIYLCSAQVGPNYGYTFGSGTRLTVV.

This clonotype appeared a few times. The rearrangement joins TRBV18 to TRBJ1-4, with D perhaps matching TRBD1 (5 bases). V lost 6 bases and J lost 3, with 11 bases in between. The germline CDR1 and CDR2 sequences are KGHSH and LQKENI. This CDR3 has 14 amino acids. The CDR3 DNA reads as TGTGCCAGCTCCATAGACAGCGCTAATGAAAAACTGTTTTTT. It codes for CASSIDSANEKLFF.

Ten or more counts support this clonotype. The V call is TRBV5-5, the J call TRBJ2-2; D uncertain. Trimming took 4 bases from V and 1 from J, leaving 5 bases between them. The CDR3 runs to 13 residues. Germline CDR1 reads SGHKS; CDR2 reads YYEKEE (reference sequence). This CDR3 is CASSDWNTGELFF. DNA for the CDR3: TGTGCCAGCAGCGATTGGAACACCGGGGAGCTGTTTTTT.

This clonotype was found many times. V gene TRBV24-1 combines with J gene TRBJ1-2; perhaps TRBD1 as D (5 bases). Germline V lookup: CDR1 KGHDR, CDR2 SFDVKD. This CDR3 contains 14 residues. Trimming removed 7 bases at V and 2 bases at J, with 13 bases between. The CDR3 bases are TGTGCCACCAGCCCCGGGACGCCAAACTATGGCTACACCTTC. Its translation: CATSPGTPNYGYTF.

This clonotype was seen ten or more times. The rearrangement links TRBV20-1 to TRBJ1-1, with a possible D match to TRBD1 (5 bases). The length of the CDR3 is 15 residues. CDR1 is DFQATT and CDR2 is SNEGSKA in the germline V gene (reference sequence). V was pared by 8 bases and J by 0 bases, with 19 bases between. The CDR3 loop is CSTLDRWGLNTEAFF. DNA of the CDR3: TGCAGTACTCTAGATCGGTGGGGCTTGAACACTGAAGCTTTCTTT.

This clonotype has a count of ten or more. Here the CDR3 reads CASSRRRQGGVPQHF. CDR3 DNA sequence: TGTGCCAGCAGCAGAAGGAGACAGGGGGGGGTGCCCCAGCATTTT. The gene calls are TRBV27 and TRBJ1-5, with 9 bases aligning to TRBD1. V lost 6 bases and J lost 9; bases outside the gene matches: 12. CDR1 and CDR2 (germline): MNHEY, SMNVEV (reference sequence). This CDR3 is built from 15 residues.

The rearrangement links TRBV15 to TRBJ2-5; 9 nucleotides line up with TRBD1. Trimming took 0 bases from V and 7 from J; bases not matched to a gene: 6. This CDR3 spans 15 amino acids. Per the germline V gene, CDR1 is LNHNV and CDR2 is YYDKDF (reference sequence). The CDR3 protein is CATSRERGQGRTQYF. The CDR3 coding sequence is TGTGCCACCAGCAGAGAAAGGGGACAGGGCAGGACCCAGTACTTC. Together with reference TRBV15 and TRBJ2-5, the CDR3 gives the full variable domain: DAMVIQNPRYQVTQFGKPVTLSCSQTLNHNVMYWYQQKSSQAPKLLFHYYDKDFNNEADTPDNFQSRRPNTSFCFLDIRSPGLGDTAMYLCATSRERGQGRTQYFGPGTRLLVL.

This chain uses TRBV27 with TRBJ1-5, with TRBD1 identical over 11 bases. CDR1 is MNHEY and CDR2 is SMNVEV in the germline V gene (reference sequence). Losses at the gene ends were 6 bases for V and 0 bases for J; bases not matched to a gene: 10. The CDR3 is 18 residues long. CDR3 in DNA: TGTGCCAGCAGAAGGGACAGGGGGATGAAATATAGCAATCAGCCCCAGCATTTT. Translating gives CASRRDRGMKYSNQPQHF.

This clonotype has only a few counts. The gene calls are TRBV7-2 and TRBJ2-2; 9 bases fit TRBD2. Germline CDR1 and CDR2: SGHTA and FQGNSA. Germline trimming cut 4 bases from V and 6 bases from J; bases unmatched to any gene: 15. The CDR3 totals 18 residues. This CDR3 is CASSSRGSGSPKAGELFF. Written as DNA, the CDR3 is TGTGCCAGCAGCTCCCGGGGTAGCGGGAGTCCTAAGGCCGGGGAGCTGTTTTTT.

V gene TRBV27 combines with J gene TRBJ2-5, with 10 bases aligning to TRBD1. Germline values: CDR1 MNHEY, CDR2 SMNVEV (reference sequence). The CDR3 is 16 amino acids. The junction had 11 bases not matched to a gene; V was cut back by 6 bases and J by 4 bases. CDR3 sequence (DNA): TGTGCCAGCAGACCAATCCAAGACAGGGGGCGAGAGACCCAGTACTTC. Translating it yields CASRPIQDRGRETQYF.

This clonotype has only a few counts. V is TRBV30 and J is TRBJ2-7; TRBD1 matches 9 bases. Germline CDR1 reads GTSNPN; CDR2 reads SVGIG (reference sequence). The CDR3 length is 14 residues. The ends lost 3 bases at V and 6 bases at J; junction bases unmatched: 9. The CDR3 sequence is CAWSKGQGLIEQYF. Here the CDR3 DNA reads TGTGCCTGGAGCAAGGGACAGGGTTTAATCGAGCAGTACTTC.

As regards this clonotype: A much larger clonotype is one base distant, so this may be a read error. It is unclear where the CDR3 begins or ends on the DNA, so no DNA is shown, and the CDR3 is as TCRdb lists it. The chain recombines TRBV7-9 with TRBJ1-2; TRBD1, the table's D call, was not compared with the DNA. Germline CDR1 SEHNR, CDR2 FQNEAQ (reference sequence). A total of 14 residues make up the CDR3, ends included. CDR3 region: CASSFGQGAKGYAF.

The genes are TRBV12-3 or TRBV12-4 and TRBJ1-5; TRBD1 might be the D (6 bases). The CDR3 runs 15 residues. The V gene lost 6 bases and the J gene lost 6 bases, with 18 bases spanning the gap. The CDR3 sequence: CASRLTGRAAQPQHF. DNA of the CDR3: TGTGCCAGCAGATTAACAGGGCGGGCGGCTCAGCCCCAGCATTTT.

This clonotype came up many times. The CDR3 loop is CASSLSSGAYEQYF. The CDR3 nucleotides read TGTGCCAGCAGCCTCTCTAGCGGAGCCTACGAGCAGTACTTC. This chain connects TRBV11-2 to TRBJ2-7; 7 bases agree with TRBD2. The junction had 6 bases not matched to a gene; V was cut back by 5 bases and J by 2 bases. The CDR3 covers 14 residues. In germline, CDR1 is SGHAT, CDR2 FQNNGV.

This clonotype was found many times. CDR3 coding DNA: TGTGCCAGCAGGCCCAACAGGGCTGGAGCAGCTTTCTTT. Translated, it gives CASRPNRAGAAFF. The gene calls are TRBV28 and TRBJ1-1; D possibly corresponds to TRBD1 (6 bases). Per germline, CDR1 MDHEN and CDR2 SYDVKM. This CDR3 comprises 13 residues. Trimming stripped 6 bases from V and 10 bases from J, with 18 bases between.

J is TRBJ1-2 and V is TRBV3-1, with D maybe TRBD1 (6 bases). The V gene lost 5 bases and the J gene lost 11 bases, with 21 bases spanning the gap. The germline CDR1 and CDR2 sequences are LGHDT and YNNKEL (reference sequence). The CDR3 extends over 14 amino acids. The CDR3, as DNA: TGTGCCAGCAGCGCCCAGGTCGGACAGTTTAGATACACCTTC. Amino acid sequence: CASSAQVGQFRYTF.

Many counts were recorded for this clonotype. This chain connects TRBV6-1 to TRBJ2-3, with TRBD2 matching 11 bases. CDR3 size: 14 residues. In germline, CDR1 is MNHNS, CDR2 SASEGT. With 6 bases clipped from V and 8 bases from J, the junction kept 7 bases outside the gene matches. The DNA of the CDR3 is TGTGCCAGCAGCCTTACTAGCGGGAGAGGTACGCAGTATTTT. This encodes CASSLTSGRGTQYF.

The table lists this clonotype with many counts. CDR3 nucleotide sequence: TGTGCCAGCAGTTATAGCCTACTAGCGGAAGACTTCTACGAGCAGTACTTC. Residues: CASSYSLLAEDFYEQYF. The V call is TRBV2, the J call TRBJ2-7; 8 bases line up with TRBD2. CDR3 length: 17 amino acids. V lost 5 bases, J lost 3 bases, and 15 bases stayed unmatched. Germline values: CDR1 SNHLY, CDR2 FYNNEI.

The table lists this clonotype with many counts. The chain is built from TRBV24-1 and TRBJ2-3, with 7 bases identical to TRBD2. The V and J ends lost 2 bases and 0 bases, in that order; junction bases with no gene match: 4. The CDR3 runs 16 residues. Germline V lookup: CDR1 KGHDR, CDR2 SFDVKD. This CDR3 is CATSDWSSGSTDTQYF. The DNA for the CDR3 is TGTGCCACCAGTGATTGGTCTAGCGGAAGCACAGATACGCAGTATTTT.

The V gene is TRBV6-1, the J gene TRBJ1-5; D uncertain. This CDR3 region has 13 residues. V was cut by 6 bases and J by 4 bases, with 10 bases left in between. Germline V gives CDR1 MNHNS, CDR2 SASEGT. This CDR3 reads CASSSEANQPQHF. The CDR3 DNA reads TGTGCCAGCAGCTCGGAAGCGAATCAGCCCCAGCATTTT.

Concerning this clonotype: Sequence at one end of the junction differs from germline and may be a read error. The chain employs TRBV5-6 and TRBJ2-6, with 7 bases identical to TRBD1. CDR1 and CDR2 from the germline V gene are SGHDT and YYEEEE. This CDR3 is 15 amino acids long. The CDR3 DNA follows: TGTGCCAGCAGCTTCAGGGGGTCTGGGGCCAACGTCCCGACTTTC. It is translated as CASSFRGSGANVPTF.

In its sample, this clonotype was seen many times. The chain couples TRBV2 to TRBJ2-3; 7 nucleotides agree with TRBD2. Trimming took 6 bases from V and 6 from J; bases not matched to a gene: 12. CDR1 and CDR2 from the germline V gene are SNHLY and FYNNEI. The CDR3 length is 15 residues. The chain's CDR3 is CASRLETSSADTQYF. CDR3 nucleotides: TGTGCCAGCAGATTGGAGACTAGCTCAGCGGATACGCAGTATTTT. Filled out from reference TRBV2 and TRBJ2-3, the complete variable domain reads EPEVTQTPSHQVTQMGQEVILRCVPISNHLYFYWYRQILGQKVEFLVSFYNNEISEKSEIFDDQFSVERPDGSNFTLKIRSTKLEDSAMYFCASRLETSSADTQYFGPGTRLTVL.

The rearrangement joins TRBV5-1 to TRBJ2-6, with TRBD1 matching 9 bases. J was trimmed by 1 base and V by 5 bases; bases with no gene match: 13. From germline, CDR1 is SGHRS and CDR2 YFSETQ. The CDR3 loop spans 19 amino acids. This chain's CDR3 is CASRPYTGQGVSGANVLTF. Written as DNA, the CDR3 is TGCGCCAGCAGACCTTATACGGGACAGGGTGTTTCTGGGGCCAACGTCCTGACTTTC.

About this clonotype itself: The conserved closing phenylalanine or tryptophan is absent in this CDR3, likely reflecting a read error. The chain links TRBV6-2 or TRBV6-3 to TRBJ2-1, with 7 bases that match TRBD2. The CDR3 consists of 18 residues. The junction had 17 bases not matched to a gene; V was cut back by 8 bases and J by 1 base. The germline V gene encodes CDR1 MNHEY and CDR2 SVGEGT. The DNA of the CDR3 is TGTGCCAGCGGTTGGAACGAACTAGCGCGTATATCCTACAATGAGCAGTTCGTC. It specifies CASGWNELARISYNEQFV.

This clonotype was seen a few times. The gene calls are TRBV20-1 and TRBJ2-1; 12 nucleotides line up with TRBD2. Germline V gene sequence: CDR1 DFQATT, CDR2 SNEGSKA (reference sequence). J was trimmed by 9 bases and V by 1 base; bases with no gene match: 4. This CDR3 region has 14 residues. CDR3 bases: TGCAGTGCTAGAGTGACTAGCGGGAGTGGTGAGCAGTTCTTC. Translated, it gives CSARVTSGSGEQFF.